This entry features one T cell receptor beta chain sequence. Its cognate antigen is unknown. The method was immunoSEQ multiplex PCR; TCRdb's version includes in-frame clones alone and lacks a portion of them. The table shows approximately 170,000 clones, with around 85% occurring only once. The source of the sample is a study of T cell responses to AZD1222 COVID-19 vaccine. Study results and limitations: Baseline serology detected seropositivity in only 5 to 7 AZD1222 recipients. Breadth and depth of Spike-specific TCRs rose after two AZD1222 doses.

This receptor was identified in an adult who received the AZD1222 COVID-19 vaccine. The specimen was peripheral blood, collected 28 days after the second AZD1222 dose.

CDR3 protein: CASRQVQMGGYTF. In nucleotides, the CDR3 is TGTGCCAGCAGGCAGGTCCAGATGGGAGGCTACACCTTC. The J gene is TRBJ1-2, the V gene TRBV6-5; no clear D. CDR1 MNHEY and CDR2 SVGAGI come from the germline V gene. The CDR3 runs 13 residues. The V gene lost 6 bases and the J gene lost 8 bases, with 16 bases spanning the gap.